This T cell receptor (beta chain) derives from a study of blood T cell repertoires in COVID-19. Whole-study context: Sample material is recorded as cDNA or gDNA derived from T cells, B-cell-depleted T cells, or PBMCs.

Generated by immunoSEQ multiplex PCR, the TCRdb table keeps only in-frame clones and is missing some. The sample has about 230,000 clones, over 80% seen once; the top ten hold 25% to 35%. V lost 4 bases and J lost 3; bases outside the gene matches: 11. Germline loops: CDR1 LGHNA, CDR2 YNFKEQ. The CDR3 covers 18 residues. This chain joins TRBV4-2 and TRBJ1-4; 10 bases map to TRBD1. Sequenced input: peripheral blood. The source of this sequence is a man in his forties with acute or convalescent COVID-19. CDR3 sequence reads: CASSLRRQGALANEKLFF. DNA of the CDR3: TGTGCCAGCAGCCTTAGGAGACAGGGGGCGTTGGCTAATGAAAAACTGTTTTTT.